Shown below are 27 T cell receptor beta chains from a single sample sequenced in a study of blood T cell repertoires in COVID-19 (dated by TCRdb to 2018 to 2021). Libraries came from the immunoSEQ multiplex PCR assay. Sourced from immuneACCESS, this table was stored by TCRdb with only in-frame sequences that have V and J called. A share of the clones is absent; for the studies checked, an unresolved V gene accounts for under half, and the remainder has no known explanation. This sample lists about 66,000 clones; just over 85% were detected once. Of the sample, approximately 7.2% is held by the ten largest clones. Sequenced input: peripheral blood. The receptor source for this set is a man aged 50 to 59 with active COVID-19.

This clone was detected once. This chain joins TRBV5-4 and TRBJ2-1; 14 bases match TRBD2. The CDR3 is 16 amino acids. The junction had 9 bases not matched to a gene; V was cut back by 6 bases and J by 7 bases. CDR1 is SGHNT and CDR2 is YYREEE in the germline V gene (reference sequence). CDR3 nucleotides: TGTGCCAGCAACGCCGGGACTAGCGGGAGCAGAAATGAGCAGTTCTTC. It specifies CASNAGTSGSRNEQFF. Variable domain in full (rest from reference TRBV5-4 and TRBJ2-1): ETGVTQSPTHLIKTRGQQVTLRCSSQSGHNTVSWYQQALGQGPQFIFQYYREEENGRGNFPPRFSGLQFPNYSSELNVNALELDDSALYLCASNAGTSGSRNEQFFGPGTRLTVL.

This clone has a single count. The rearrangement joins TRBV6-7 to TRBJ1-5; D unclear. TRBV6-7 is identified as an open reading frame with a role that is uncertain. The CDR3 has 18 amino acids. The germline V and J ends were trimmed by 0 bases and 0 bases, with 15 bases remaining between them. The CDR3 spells CASSYSTSVSYSNQPQHF. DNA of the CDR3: TGTGCCAGCAGTTACTCAACCTCCGTGAGTTATAGCAATCAGCCCCAGCATTTT.

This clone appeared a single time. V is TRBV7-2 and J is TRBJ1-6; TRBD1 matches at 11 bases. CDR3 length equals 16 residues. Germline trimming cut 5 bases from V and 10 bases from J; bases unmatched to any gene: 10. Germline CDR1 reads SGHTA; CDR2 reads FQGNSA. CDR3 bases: TGTGCCAGCAGCGCCGGGACAGGGGGTCCAGGATCACCCCTCCACTTT. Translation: CASSAGTGGPGSPLHF. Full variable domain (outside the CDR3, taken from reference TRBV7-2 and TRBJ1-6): GAGVSQSPSNKVTEKGKDVELRCDPISGHTALYWYRQSLGQGLEFLIYFQGNSAPDKSGLPSDRFSAERTGGSVSTLTIQRTQQEDSAVYLCASSAGTGGPGSPLHFGNGTRLTVT.

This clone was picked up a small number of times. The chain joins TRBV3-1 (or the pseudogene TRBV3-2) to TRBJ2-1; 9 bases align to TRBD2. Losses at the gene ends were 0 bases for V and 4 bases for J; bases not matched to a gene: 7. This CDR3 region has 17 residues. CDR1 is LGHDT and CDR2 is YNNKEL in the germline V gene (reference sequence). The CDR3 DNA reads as TGTGCCAGCAGCCAAGAGGGTGTTCTAGCGGGGTACAATGAGCAGTTCTTC. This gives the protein CASSQEGVLAGYNEQFF.

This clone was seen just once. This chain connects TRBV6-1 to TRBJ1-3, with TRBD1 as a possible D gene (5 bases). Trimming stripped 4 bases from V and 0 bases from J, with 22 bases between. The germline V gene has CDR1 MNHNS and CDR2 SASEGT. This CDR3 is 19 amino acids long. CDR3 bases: TGTGCCAGCAGTGCGAATTGGGTCGGCAGGGCAAGCTCTGGAAACACCATATATTTT. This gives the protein CASSANWVGRASSGNTIYF.

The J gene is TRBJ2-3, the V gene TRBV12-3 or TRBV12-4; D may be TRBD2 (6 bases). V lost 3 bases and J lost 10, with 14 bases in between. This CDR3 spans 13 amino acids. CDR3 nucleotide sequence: TGTGCCAGCAGTTTTTCGGGGGAGACAGCGCAGTATTTT. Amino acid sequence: CASSFSGETAQYF.

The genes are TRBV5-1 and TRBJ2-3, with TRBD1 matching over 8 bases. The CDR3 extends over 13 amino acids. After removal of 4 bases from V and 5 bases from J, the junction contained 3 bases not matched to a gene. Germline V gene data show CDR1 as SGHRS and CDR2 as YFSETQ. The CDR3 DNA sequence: TGCGCCAGCAGCCGGACAGGGCAAGATACGCAGTATTTT. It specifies CASSRTGQDTQYF.

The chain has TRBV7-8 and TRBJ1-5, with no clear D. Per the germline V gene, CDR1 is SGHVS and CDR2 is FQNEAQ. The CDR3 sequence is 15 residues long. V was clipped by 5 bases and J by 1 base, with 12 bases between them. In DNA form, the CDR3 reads TGTGCCAGCAGCCCCGTAGGGAGAAGCAATCAGCCCCAGCATTTT. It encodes CASSPVGRSNQPQHF.

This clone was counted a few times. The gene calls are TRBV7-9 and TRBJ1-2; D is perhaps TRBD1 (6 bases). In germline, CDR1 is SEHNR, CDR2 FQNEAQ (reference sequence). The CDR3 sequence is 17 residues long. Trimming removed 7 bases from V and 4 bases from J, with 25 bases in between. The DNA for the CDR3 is TGTGCCAGCACCCGATCGGGGTCCCAGGGGTCGAGCTATGGCTACACCTTC. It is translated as CASTRSGSQGSSYGYTF. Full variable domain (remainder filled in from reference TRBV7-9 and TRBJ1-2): DTGVSQNPRHKITKRGQNVTFRCDPISEHNRLYWYRQTLGQGPEFLTYFQNEAQLEKSRLLSDRFSAERPKGSFSTLEIQRTEQGDSAMYLCASTRSGSQGSSYGYTFGSGTRLTVV.

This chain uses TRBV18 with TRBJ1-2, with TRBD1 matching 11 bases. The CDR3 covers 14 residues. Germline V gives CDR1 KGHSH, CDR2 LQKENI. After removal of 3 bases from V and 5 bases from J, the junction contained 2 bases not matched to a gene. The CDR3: CASSPGTGGYGYTF. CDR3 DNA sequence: TGTGCCAGCTCACCGGGGACAGGGGGGTATGGCTACACCTTC.

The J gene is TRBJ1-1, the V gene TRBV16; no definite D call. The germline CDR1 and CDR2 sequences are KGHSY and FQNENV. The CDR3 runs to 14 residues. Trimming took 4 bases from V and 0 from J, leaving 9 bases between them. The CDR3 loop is CASSPDTLNTEAFF. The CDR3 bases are TGTGCCAGCAGCCCTGACACTTTGAACACTGAAGCTTTCTTT.

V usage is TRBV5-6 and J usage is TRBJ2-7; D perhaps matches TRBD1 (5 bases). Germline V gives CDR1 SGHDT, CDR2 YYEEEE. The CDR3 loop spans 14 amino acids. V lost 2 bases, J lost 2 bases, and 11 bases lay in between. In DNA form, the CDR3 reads TGTGCCAGCAGCTTAGGGGATTTGGCCTACGAGCAGTACTTC. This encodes CASSLGDLAYEQYF.

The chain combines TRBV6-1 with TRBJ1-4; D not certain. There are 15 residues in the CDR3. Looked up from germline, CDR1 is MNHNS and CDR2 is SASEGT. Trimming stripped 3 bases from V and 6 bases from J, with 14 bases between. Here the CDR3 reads CASSERLKVDEKLFF. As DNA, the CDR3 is TGTGCCAGCAGTGAGCGACTTAAAGTGGATGAAAAACTGTTTTTT.

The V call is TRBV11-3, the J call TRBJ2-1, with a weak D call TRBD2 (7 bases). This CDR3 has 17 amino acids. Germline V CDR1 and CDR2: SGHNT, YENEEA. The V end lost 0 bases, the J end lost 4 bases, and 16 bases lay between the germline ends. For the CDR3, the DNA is TGTGCCAGCAGCTTAGAGAAAGGGGGGGGACCTTACAATGAGCAGTTCTTC. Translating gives CASSLEKGGGPYNEQFF.

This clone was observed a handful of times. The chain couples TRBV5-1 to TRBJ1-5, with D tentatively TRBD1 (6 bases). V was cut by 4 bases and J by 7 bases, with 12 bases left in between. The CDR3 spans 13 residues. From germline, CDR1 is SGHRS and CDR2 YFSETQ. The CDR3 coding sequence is TGCGCCAGCAGCGTCGACAGGTTCCAGCCCCAGCATTTT. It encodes CASSVDRFQPQHF.

This CDR3 reads CASVRGYNSPLHF. CDR3 sequence (DNA): TGTGCCAGCGTCCGGGGGTATAATTCACCCCTCCACTTT. The chain is built from TRBV2 and TRBJ1-6; TRBD1 might be the D (5 bases). The CDR3 loop spans 13 amino acids. Germline CDR1 is SNHLY and CDR2 is FYNNEI. Trimming removed 8 bases from V and 4 bases from J, with 9 bases in between. Full variable domain (outside the CDR3, taken from reference TRBV2 and TRBJ1-6): EPEVTQTPSHQVTQMGQEVILRCVPISNHLYFYWYRQILGQKVEFLVSFYNNEISEKSEIFDDQFSVERPDGSNFTLKIRSTKLEDSAMYFCASVRGYNSPLHFGNGTRLTVT.

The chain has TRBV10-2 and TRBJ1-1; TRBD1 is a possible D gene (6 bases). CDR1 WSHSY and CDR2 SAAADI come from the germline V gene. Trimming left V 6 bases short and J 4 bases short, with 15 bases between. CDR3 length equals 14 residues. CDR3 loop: CASRGLGGGTEAFF. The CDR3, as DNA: TGCGCCAGCAGAGGCCTAGGGGGGGGCACTGAAGCTTTCTTT.

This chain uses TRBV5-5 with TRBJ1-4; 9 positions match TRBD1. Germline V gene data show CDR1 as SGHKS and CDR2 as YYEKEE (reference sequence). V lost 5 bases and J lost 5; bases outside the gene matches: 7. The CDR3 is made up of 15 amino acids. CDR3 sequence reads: CASSRAGTGNEKLFF. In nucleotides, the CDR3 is TGTGCCAGCAGTCGGGCCGGGACAGGGAATGAAAAACTGTTTTTT.

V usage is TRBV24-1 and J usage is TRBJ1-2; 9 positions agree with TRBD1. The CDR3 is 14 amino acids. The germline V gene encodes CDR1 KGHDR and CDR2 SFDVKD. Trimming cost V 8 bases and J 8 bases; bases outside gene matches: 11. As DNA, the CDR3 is TGTGCCACCACCTCCCGGGACAGGGATACAGGCTACACCTTC. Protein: CATTSRDRDTGYTF.

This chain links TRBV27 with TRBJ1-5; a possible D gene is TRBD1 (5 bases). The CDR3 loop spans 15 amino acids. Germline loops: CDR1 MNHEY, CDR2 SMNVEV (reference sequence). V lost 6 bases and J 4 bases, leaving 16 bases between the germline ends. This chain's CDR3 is CASSPGGGANQPQHF. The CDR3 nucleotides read TGTGCCAGCAGCCCCGGAGGAGGGGCAAATCAGCCCCAGCATTTT.

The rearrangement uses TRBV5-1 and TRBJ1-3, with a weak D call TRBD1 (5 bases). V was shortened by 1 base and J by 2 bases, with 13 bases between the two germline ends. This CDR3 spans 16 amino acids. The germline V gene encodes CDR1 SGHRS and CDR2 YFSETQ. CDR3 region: CASSLSPDSTGNTIYF. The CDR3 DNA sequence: TGCGCCAGCAGCTTGAGCCCTGACAGTACTGGAAACACCATATATTTT.

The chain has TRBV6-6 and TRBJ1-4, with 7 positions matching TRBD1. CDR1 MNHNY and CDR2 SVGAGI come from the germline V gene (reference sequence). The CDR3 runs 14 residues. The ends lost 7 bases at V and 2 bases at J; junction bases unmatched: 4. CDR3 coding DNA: TGTGCCAGCAATGACAGGGCTACTAATGAAAAACTGTTTTTT. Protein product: CASNDRATNEKLFF.

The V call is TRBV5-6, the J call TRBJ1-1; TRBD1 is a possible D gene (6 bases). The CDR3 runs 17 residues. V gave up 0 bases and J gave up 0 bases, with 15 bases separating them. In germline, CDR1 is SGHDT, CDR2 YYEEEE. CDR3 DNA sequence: TGTGCCAGCAGCTTGGTTGCCGCCAGGGGCATGAACACTGAAGCTTTCTTT. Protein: CASSLVAARGMNTEAFF.

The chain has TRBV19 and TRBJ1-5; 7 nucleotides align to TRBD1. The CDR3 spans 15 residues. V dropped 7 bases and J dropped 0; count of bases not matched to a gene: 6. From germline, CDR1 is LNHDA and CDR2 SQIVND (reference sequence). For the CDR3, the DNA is TGTGCCAGTACCCAAGGACAGGTTAGCAATCAGCCCCAGCATTTT. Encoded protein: CASTQGQVSNQPQHF.

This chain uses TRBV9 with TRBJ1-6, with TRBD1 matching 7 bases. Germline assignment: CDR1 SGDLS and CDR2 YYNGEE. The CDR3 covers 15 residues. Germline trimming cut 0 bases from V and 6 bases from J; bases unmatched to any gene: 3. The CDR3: CASSVDGTVNSPLHF. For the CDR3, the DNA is TGTGCCAGCAGCGTAGACGGGACAGTTAATTCACCCCTCCACTTT.

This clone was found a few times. CDR3 in amino acids: CASSLGPGQEEYF. In DNA form, the CDR3 reads TGTGCCAGCAGCTTAGGTCCCGGACAGGAGGAGTACTTC. The J gene is TRBJ2-7, the V gene TRBV7-2; 7 bases match TRBD1. The CDR3 is 13 residues long. The germline V gene encodes CDR1 SGHTA and CDR2 FQGNSA. V trimming: 1 base; J trimming: 11 bases; junction bases outside the gene matches: 8.

In nucleotides, the CDR3 is TGTGCCAGCAGCTTGGGACAGAATCAGCCCCAGCATTTT. Translation gives CASSLGQNQPQHF. V gene TRBV5-6 combines with J gene TRBJ1-5, with D perhaps matching TRBD1 (5 bases). Trimming removed 0 bases at V and 4 bases at J, with 5 bases between. The CDR3 sequence is 13 residues long. Germline V gene data show CDR1 as SGHDT and CDR2 as YYEEEE. Full variable domain (rest looked up from reference TRBV5-6 and TRBJ1-5): DAGVTQSPTHLIKTRGQQVTLRCSPKSGHDTVSWYQQALGQGPQFIFQYYEEEERQRGNFPDRFSGHQFPNYSSELNVNALLLGDSALYLCASSLGQNQPQHFGDGTRLSIL.